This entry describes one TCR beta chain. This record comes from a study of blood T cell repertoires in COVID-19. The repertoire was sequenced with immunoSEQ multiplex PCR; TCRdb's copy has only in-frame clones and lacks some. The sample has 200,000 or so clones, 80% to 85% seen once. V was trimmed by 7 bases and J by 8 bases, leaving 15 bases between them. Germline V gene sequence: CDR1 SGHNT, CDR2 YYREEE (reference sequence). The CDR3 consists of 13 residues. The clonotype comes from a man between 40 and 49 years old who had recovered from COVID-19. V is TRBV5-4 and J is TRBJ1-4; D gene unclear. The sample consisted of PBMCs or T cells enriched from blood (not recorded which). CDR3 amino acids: CASSRWGEEKLFF. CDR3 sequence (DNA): TGTGCCAGCTCGAGATGGGGAGAAGAAAAACTGTTTTTT.